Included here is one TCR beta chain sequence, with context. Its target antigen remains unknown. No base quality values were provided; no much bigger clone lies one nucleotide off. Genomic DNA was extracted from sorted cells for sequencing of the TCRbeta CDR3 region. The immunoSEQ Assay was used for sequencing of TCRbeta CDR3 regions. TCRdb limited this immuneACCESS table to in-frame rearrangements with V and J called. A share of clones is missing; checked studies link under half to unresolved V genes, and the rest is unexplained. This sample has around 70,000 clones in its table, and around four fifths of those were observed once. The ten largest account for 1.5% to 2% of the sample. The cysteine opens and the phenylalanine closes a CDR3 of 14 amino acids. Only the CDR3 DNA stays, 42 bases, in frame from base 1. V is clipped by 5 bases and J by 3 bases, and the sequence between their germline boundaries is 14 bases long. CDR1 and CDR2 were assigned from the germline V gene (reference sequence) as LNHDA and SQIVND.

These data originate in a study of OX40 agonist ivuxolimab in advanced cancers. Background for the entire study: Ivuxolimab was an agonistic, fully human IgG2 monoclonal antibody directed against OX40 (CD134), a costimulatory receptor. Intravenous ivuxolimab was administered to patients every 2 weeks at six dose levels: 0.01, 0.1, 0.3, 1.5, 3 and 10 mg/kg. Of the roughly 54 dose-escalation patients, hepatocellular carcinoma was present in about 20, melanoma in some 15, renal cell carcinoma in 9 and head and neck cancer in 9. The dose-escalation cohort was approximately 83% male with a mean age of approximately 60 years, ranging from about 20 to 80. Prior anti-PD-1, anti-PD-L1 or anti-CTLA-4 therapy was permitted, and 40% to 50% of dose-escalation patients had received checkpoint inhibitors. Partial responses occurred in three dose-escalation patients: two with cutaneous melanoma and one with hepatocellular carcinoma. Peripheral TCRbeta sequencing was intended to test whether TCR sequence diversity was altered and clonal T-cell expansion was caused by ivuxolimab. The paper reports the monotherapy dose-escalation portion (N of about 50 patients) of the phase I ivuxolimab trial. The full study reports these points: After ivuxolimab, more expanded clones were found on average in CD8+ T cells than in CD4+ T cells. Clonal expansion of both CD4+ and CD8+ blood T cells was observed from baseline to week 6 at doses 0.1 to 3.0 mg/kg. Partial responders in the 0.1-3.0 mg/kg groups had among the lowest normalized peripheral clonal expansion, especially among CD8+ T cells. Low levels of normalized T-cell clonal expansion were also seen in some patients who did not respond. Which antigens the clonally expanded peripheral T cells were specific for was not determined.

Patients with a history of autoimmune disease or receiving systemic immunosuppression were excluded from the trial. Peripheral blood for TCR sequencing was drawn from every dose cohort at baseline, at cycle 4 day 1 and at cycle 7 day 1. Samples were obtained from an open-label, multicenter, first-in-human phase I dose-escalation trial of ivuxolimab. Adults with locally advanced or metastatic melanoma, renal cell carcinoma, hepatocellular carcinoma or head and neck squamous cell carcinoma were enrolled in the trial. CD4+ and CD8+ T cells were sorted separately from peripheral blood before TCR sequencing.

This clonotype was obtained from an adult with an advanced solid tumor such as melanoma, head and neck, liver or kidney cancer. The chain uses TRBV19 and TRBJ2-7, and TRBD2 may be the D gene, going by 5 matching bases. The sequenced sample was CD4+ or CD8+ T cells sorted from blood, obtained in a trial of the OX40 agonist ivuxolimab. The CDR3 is CASSLRVQGYEQYF. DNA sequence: TGTGCCAGTAGTTTGCGGGTCCAAGGCTACGAGCAGTACTTC.